The 21 T cell receptor beta chains presented below share a single source sample, sequenced in a study of cytomegalovirus exposure and HLA in healthy donors (dated by TCRdb to about 2017). Library preparation employed the immunoSEQ multiplex PCR assay. The multiplex PCR relied on a mix of 60 forward primers for TCR Vbeta segments and 13 reverse primers for TCR Jbeta segments. TCRdb mirrors the immuneACCESS table, restricted to in-frame sequences. Some clones are absent from its copies; in checked studies, under half trace to an unresolved V gene, and the reason for the others is unknown. Within this sample are some 120,000 clones, with 81% of them counted one time only. In total, the top ten clones hold under 4% of the sample. Sequencing input: PBMCs. The receptors come from a young woman in good health and CMV-seronegative.

This clone turned up a few times. V is TRBV6-1 and J is TRBJ1-2; TRBD1 might be the D (5 bases). CDR3 length equals 13 residues. V was shortened by 6 bases and J by 8 bases, with 16 bases between the two germline ends. Germline V gene data show CDR1 as MNHNS and CDR2 as SASEGT. As DNA, the CDR3 is TGTGCCAGCAGGCCGACAGCCATCGGCGGCTACACCTTC. Translated, it gives CASRPTAIGGYTF.

V and J are TRBV6-4 and TRBJ2-1, with 10 bases identical to TRBD2. J gave up 4 bases and V 2 bases, and 2 bases lay outside the gene matches. Germline V lookup: CDR1 MRHNA, CDR2 SNTAGT. The CDR3 is 15 amino acids. This CDR3 is CASSDKREGYNEQFF. Written as DNA, the CDR3 is TGTGCCAGCAGTGACAAGCGGGAGGGTTACAATGAGCAGTTCTTC.

This chain links TRBV28 with TRBJ2-3; 10 bases agree with TRBD2. Looked up from germline, CDR1 is MDHEN and CDR2 is SYDVKM. V lost 2 bases and J lost 3; bases outside the gene matches: 5. The CDR3 has 16 residues. CDR3 residues: CASSLLELAGTDTQYF. The CDR3 DNA follows: TGTGCCAGCAGTTTACTTGAACTAGCGGGAACAGATACGCAGTATTTT.

This clone came up a few times. V is TRBV4-3 and J is TRBJ2-3; a weak D match, TRBD1 (6 bases). Germline values: CDR1 LGHNA, CDR2 YSLEER. CDR3 length equals 16 residues. The ends were cut back, 0 bases at V and 1 base at J, with 11 bases in the middle. Here the CDR3 DNA reads TGCGCCAGCAGCCAAGAAGGGGGTTTTGGCACAGATACGCAGTATTTT. Encoded protein: CASSQEGGFGTDTQYF.

The chain combines TRBV6-5 with TRBJ2-2, with 7 bases matching TRBD2. The CDR3 covers 13 residues. The germline V gene has CDR1 MNHEY and CDR2 SVGAGI. V lost 7 bases, J lost 4 bases, and 3 bases stayed unmatched. Here the CDR3 DNA reads TGTGCCAGCACGCCGGGAGGCACCGGGGAGCTGTTTTTT. Protein: CASTPGGTGELFF.

This chain joins TRBV11-2 and TRBJ2-5; 7 bases map to TRBD1. V was clipped by 5 bases and J by 5 bases; unmatched bases: 5. Germline V gives CDR1 SGHAT, CDR2 FQNNGV. This CDR3 contains 13 residues. CDR3 nucleotide sequence: TGTGCCAGCAGCCCGACAGGGTGGGAGACCCAGTACTTC. Translation: CASSPTGWETQYF.

This chain connects TRBV19 to TRBJ2-7; 9 bases match TRBD2. J was trimmed by 4 bases and V by 6 bases; bases with no gene match: 7. CDR3 length: 14 amino acids. Looked up from germline, CDR1 is LNHDA and CDR2 is SQIVND (reference sequence). The CDR3 region has the DNA TGTGCCAGTAGGTCCGCTAGCGGGACATACGAGCAGTACTTC. Its protein is CASRSASGTYEQYF.

The rearrangement uses TRBV10-1 and TRBJ1-1; D uncertain. The CDR3 extends over 15 amino acids. Trimming cost V 0 bases and J 4 bases, with 12 bases left between them. Germline CDR1 WNHNN, CDR2 SYGVQD (reference sequence). The CDR3 sequence: CASSESVGAGTEAFF. The CDR3, as DNA: TGCGCCAGCAGTGAGTCGGTGGGCGCGGGCACTGAAGCTTTCTTT.

The rearrangement links TRBV28 to TRBJ1-5, with D unclear. V was trimmed by 2 bases and J by 9 bases, leaving 11 bases between them. The CDR3 runs 13 residues. Germline V gene lookup returns CDR1 MDHEN and CDR2 SYDVKM. CDR3 amino acids: CASSLEGRAPQHF. CDR3 bases: TGTGCCAGCAGTTTAGAGGGTCGGGCGCCCCAGCATTTT.

The chain couples TRBV7-2 to TRBJ2-7; 7 bases agree with TRBD2. Germline V lookup: CDR1 SGHTA, CDR2 FQGNSA. The CDR3 sequence is 15 residues long. Germline trimming cut 1 base from V and 3 bases from J; bases unmatched to any gene: 6. The CDR3 region is CASSLGTSEVYEQYF. CDR3 nucleotide sequence: TGTGCCAGCAGCTTAGGAACTAGCGAGGTCTACGAGCAGTACTTC.

The V and J genes are TRBV23-1 and TRBJ1-2; no definite D call. TRBV23-1 carries the ORF label, with uncertain function. Between the trimmed V and J ends, which lost 0 bases and 4 bases, there was a span of 9 bases. This CDR3 region has 14 residues. CDR3 residues: CASSQSGSCYGYTF. Written as DNA, the CDR3 is TGCGCCAGCAGTCAATCGGGCAGCTGCTATGGCTACACCTTC.

In its sample, this clone was seen once. This chain joins TRBV5-6 and TRBJ2-1, with TRBD2 as a possible D gene (5 bases). This CDR3 has 14 residues. In germline, CDR1 is SGHDT, CDR2 YYEEEE. With 7 bases removed from V and 3 bases from J, the gap between germline ends came to 14 bases. The CDR3 region is CASCYGNLYNEQFF. CDR3 sequence (DNA): TGTGCCAGCTGCTACGGGAATCTCTACAATGAGCAGTTCTTC. Drawing the rest from reference TRBV5-6 and TRBJ2-1, the complete variable domain is DAGVTQSPTHLIKTRGQQVTLRCSPKSGHDTVSWYQQALGQGPQFIFQYYEEEERQRGNFPDRFSGHQFPNYSSELNVNALLLGDSALYLCASCYGNLYNEQFFGPGTRLTVL.

CDR3 nucleotide sequence: TGTGCCAGCAGCCCGCGTAGTTACGAGCAGTACTTC. Its translation: CASSPRSYEQYF. The chain carries TRBV6-6 and TRBJ2-7; no definite D call. Trimming shortened V by 6 bases and J by 4 bases, and 10 bases separated the two germline ends. CDR1 MNHNY and CDR2 SVGAGI come from the germline V gene (reference sequence). The CDR3 has 12 residues.

The chain couples TRBV27 to TRBJ2-7, with TRBD1 identical over 8 bases. V trimming: 6 bases; J trimming: 0 bases; junction bases outside the gene matches: 10. The CDR3 is 16 residues long. Per germline, CDR1 MNHEY and CDR2 SMNVEV (reference sequence). DNA for the CDR3: TGTGCCAGCAGCCTCGTTTCAGGGGGCAGCTCCTACGAGCAGTACTTC. Translated: CASSLVSGGSSYEQYF.

The V and J genes are TRBV5-4 and TRBJ2-7; 14 positions agree with TRBD2. The CDR3 contains 16 residues. Germline V gene lookup returns CDR1 SGHNT and CDR2 YYREEE (reference sequence). The V gene end was trimmed by 4 bases and the J gene end by 2 bases; junction bases not matched to a gene: 5. The CDR3 DNA reads as TGTGCCAGCAGCGGGGGACTAGCGGGAGTTGCCTACGAGCAGTACTTC. Its translation is CASSGGLAGVAYEQYF. Filled out from reference TRBV5-4 and TRBJ2-7, the complete variable domain reads ETGVTQSPTHLIKTRGQQVTLRCSSQSGHNTVSWYQQALGQGPQFIFQYYREEENGRGNFPPRFSGLQFPNYSSELNVNALELDDSALYLCASSGGLAGVAYEQYFGPGTRLTVT.

This chain connects TRBV7-2 to TRBJ2-3; maybe TRBD2 (6 bases). The CDR3 spans 15 residues. The V and J ends lost 4 bases and 5 bases respectively, with 16 bases between them. Looked up from germline, CDR1 is SGHTA and CDR2 is FQGNSA. CDR3 nucleotide sequence: TGTGCCAGCAGCTCCATCGGTAGTAGCGGAGATACGCAGTATTTT. This sequence encodes CASSSIGSSGDTQYF.

The rearrangement joins TRBV18 to TRBJ1-3; D is possibly TRBD1 (6 bases). Germline CDR1 reads KGHSH; CDR2 reads LQKENI. CDR3 size: 16 residues. V lost 3 bases, J lost 1 base, and 13 bases lay in between. CDR3 nucleotides: TGTGCCAGCTCACCCGACAGGTTTCCTTCTGGAAACACCATATATTTT. This encodes CASSPDRFPSGNTIYF.

V gene TRBV10-1 combines with J gene TRBJ2-3; 8 bases line up with TRBD1. The V and J ends lost 0 bases and 6 bases, in that order; junction bases with no gene match: 5. Germline CDR1 is WNHNN and CDR2 is SYGVQD (reference sequence). The CDR3 has 15 amino acids. The DNA of the CDR3 is TGCGCCAGCAGTGAGTCGACAGGGGCCTATGATACGCAGTATTTT. It yields the protein CASSESTGAYDTQYF.

V and J are TRBV5-1 and TRBJ1-1; TRBD1 matches at 9 bases. V shed 3 bases, J shed 5 bases, and the junction held 5 bases outside the gene matches. The length of the CDR3 is 14 residues. The V gene's germline CDR1 is SGHRS and CDR2 YFSETQ. CDR3 bases: TGCGCCAGCAGCTCGACAGGGGGTGTTACTGAAGCTTTCTTT. This translates into CASSSTGGVTEAFF.

The chain has TRBV6-6 and TRBJ1-1; TRBD1 agrees at 8 bases. This CDR3 comprises 14 residues. Germline loops: CDR1 MNHNY, CDR2 SVGAGI (reference sequence). V gave up 6 bases and J gave up 4 bases; unmatched junction bases: 7. The CDR3 protein is CASRNGQGTTEAFF. DNA for the CDR3: TGTGCCAGCAGAAACGGACAGGGCACCACTGAAGCTTTCTTT.

This chain links TRBV7-9 with TRBJ1-1; possible D gene TRBD1, 6 bases. The germline gives CDR1 SEHNR, CDR2 FQNEAQ (reference sequence). This CDR3 has 12 residues. Trimming pared 2 bases from V and 7 bases from J, leaving 8 bases between. The CDR3: CASSLMDSEAFF. The CDR3 DNA reads as TGTGCCAGCAGCTTAATGGACAGTGAAGCTTTCTTT.